The TCR beta chain under discussion was sequenced for a study of T cells after yellow fever vaccination. In the case of this clonotype: Its cognate antigen is unknown.

One entry per CDR3 protein results from TCRdb running MiXCR on the 5' RACE reads. The table lists 600,000 to 750,000 distinct CDR3 sequences, 9% to 15% of them singletons. General observations from the study: Clonotypes appearing in both CD4 and CD8 compartments existed, and their share was small.

The CDR3 runs to 16 residues. The ends were cut back, 0 bases at V and 9 bases at J, with 24 bases in the middle. Germline CDR1 is SQVTM and CDR2 is ANQGSEA. This specimen was PBMCs, taken on the day of the yellow fever booster vaccination. The V call is TRBV29-1, the J call TRBJ2-7, with D perhaps matching TRBD1 (6 bases). The origin of this receptor is a man aged 25-40 years who received the YFV17D yellow fever vaccine. CDR3 sequence: CSVEDAPLGLQGGQYF. Written as DNA, the CDR3 is TGCAGCGTTGAAGATGCCCCTTTAGGGCTACAGGGCGGGCAGTACTTC.